What follows are 8 T cell receptor beta chains derived from one specimen sequenced in a study of blood T cell repertoires in COVID-19. The repertoire was sequenced with immunoSEQ multiplex PCR; TCRdb's copy has only in-frame clones and lacks some. The sample contains approximately 260,000 clones, 90% of which appear only once. The sample comprised peripheral blood. These TCRs come from an older woman with COVID-19, enrolled during active disease.

The rearrangement joins TRBV6-6 to TRBJ2-1; TRBD2 might be the D (5 bases). The CDR3 covers 16 residues. CDR1 MNHNY and CDR2 SVGAGI come from the germline V gene (reference sequence). V lost 5 bases, J lost 0 bases, and 14 bases lay in between. The CDR3, as DNA: TGTGCCAGCAGTCGACGGGGATCACCCTCCTACAATGAGCAGTTCTTC. Translation gives CASSRRGSPSYNEQFF.

The chain combines TRBV4-1 with TRBJ2-2, with D possibly being TRBD2 (5 bases). CDR3 length: 14 residues. Germline values: CDR1 MGHRA, CDR2 YSYEKL. Trimming removed 4 bases at V and 5 bases at J, with 11 bases between. The DNA of the CDR3 is TGCGCCAGCAGCCGACTTGCGGGTACCGGGGAGCTGTTTTTT. Translation: CASSRLAGTGELFF.

V usage is TRBV7-8 and J usage is TRBJ1-1; a weak D match, TRBD1 (5 bases). In germline, CDR1 is SGHVS, CDR2 FQNEAQ. CDR3 length equals 14 residues. Trimming took off 5 bases at V and 4 bases at J, with 14 bases between the two ends. The DNA for the CDR3 is TGTGCCAGCAGCACGGGGGTATCGAGCACTGAAGCTTTCTTT. The encoded protein is CASSTGVSSTEAFF.

The rearrangement links TRBV7-2 to TRBJ1-5, with a tentative D call TRBD1 (5 bases). With 1 base removed from V and 0 bases from J, the gap between germline ends came to 10 bases. Per the germline V gene, CDR1 is SGHTA and CDR2 is FQGNSA. The length of the CDR3 is 16 residues. The CDR3 spells CASSLEAGYSNQPQHF. As DNA, the CDR3 is TGTGCCAGCAGCTTAGAGGCAGGGTATAGCAATCAGCCCCAGCATTTT.

This chain joins TRBV9 and TRBJ2-2; 7 nucleotides agree with TRBD2. The CDR3 has 16 residues. V dropped 0 bases and J dropped 6; count of bases not matched to a gene: 8. Germline V gene sequence: CDR1 SGDLS, CDR2 YYNGEE. DNA for the CDR3: TGTGCCAGCAGCGTAGTGGGGGGTAGCGGGTCCGGGGAGCTGTTTTTT. Protein: CASSVVGGSGSGELFF.

This chain connects TRBV11-2 to TRBJ1-5; D gene unclear. CDR1 SGHAT and CDR2 FQNNGV come from the germline V gene. Trimming pared 5 bases from V and 2 bases from J, leaving 19 bases between. The CDR3 loop spans 17 amino acids. The CDR3 DNA is TGTGCCAGCAGCCCGGACGGAGCTAGCGTGGGCAATCAGCCCCAGCATTTT. This codes for CASSPDGASVGNQPQHF.

This chain joins TRBV3-1 (or the pseudogene TRBV3-2) and TRBJ1-1, with no clear D. Germline CDR1 LGHDT, CDR2 YNNKEL (reference sequence). V was trimmed by 1 base and J by 7 bases, leaving 10 bases between them. This CDR3 has 13 amino acids. The chain's CDR3 is CASSQVPEGEAFF. The CDR3 nucleotides are TGTGCCAGCAGCCAAGTTCCTGAGGGTGAAGCTTTCTTT.

The CDR3 is CASSHSGGAVSGELFF. CDR3 nucleotides: TGTGCCAGCAGCCATAGCGGGGGGGCCGTAAGCGGAGAGCTGTTTTTT. V usage is TRBV11-2 and J usage is TRBJ2-2, with 11 bases identical to TRBD2. The germline V gene encodes CDR1 SGHAT and CDR2 FQNNGV. V shed 5 bases, J shed 11 bases, and the junction held 13 bases outside the gene matches. This CDR3 is 16 amino acids long. Full variable domain (outside the CDR3, taken from reference TRBV11-2 and TRBJ2-2): EAGVAQSPRYKIIEKRQSVAFWCNPISGHATLYWYQQILGQGPKLLIQFQNNGVVDDSQLPKDRFSAERLKGVDSTLKIQPAKLEDSAVYLCASSHSGGAVSGELFFGEGSRLTVL.